This TCR beta chain was found in a study of Ad26.COV2.S vaccination and SARS-CoV-2 variants. Treatment described: approximately 18 received Ad26.COV2.S at low or high dose, single or two shots; a few received placebo; per-sample allocation not given. At day 63 after the first vaccine or placebo injection, samples were drawn. An adult donor aged 18-55 years was enrolled in Boston. Sequencing was performed with immunoSEQ multiplex PCR; in TCRdb, only in-frame clones are kept and a portion is missing. The table has roughly 380,000 clones, about nine tenths seen once; the top ten hold roughly 3.1%. Trimming left V 1 base short and J 5 bases short, with 9 bases between. In germline, CDR1 is SEHNR, CDR2 FQNEAQ (reference sequence). The CDR3 runs 14 residues.

The chain is built from TRBV7-9 and TRBJ2-1; the D is unclear. Here the sequenced sample was peripheral blood, taken in a trial of Ad26.COV2.S vaccine versus placebo. The clonotype originates from a person aged 18-60 years who received the Ad26.COV2.S COVID-19 vaccine or a placebo. Here the CDR3 reads CASSLGGRNNEQFF. In DNA, the CDR3 is TGTGCCAGCAGCTTAGGCGGCAGAAACAATGAGCAGTTCTTC.